A selection of T cell receptor beta chains follows, all from one sample in a study of blood T cell repertoires in COVID-19. Produced via immunoSEQ multiplex PCR; TCRdb's table is partial and in-frame only. The sample has about 190,000 clones; 70% to 85% are singletons. Sample: peripheral blood. The receptor source for this set is a man aged 50 to 60 who had recovered from COVID-19. Each CDR3 is given with its conserved first and last residue. A D gene is named only where the DNA matches it firmly. Some rows have no size entry. The others give once, few or many, or a class for an expanded clone.

D,J,V,size,DNA,CDR3
.,TRBJ2-5,TRBV7-2,few,TGTGCCAGCAGCTTAAATCCAAGAGATACCCAGTACTTC,CASSLNPRDTQYF
TRBD1,TRBJ2-2,TRBV28,few,TGTGCCAGCATTCGGACAGGGGGCAACACCGGGGAGCTGTTTTTT,CASIRTGGNTGELFF
.,TRBJ1-2,TRBV12-3/TRBV12-4,.,TGTGCCAGCAGTTTGGCAGGAATCTATGGCTACACCTTC,CASSLAGIYGYTF
TRBD2,TRBJ2-1,TRBV7-2,.,TGTGCCAGCAGCTTAGCGGGAGGGCCTTACAATGAGCAGTTCTTC,CASSLAGGPYNEQFF
TRBD1,TRBJ1-4,TRBV25-1,.,TGTGCCAGCAGACAACAGGGGGCGGCTAATGAAAAACTGTTTTTT,CASRQQGAANEKLFF
TRBD2,TRBJ2-5,TRBV24-1,.,TGTGCCACCAGTGATACAATGACTAGCGGGAACGGTGAGACCCAGTACTTC,CATSDTMTSGNGETQYF
.,TRBJ1-4,TRBV5-5,.,TGTGCCAGCAGCTTGACGGTGATAAATGAAAAACTGTTTTTT,CASSLTVINEKLFF
TRBD2,TRBJ2-2,TRBV7-6,once,TGTGCCAGCAGCAACGGACTAGCGGGAGAGTACACCGGGGAGCTGTTTTTT,CASSNGLAGEYTGELFF
TRBD2,TRBJ2-1,TRBV7-9,.,TGTGCCAGCGAGCGGGAGAGCTATGAGCAGTTCTTC,CASERESYEQFF
TRBD1,TRBJ1-5,TRBV2,.,TGTGCCAGCAGCAAGGACAGGGTAGGACGGGATCAGCCCCAGCATTTT,CASSKDRVGRDQPQHF
.,TRBJ2-3,TRBV7-2,few,TGTGCCAGCAGCTTAGCGGCGGGACCGCCCACAGATACGCAGTATTTT,CASSLAAGPPTDTQYF
TRBD1,TRBJ2-1,TRBV10-3,many,TGTGCCGTTGAGGGGACAGGCAGCTACAATGAGCAGTTCTTC,CAVEGTGSYNEQFF
TRBD1,TRBJ1-3,TRBV12-5,.,TGTGCTAGTGGTTTGGGACAGGGGACCTCTGGAAACACCATATATTTT,CASGLGQGTSGNTIYF
.,TRBJ2-7,TRBV7-2,few,TGTGCCAGCAGCTTCATGAGCTCCTACGAGCAGTACTTC,CASSFMSSYEQYF
TRBD1,TRBJ2-2,TRBV11-2,.,TGTGCCAGCAGCTACCGTCAGGGGGACACCGGGGAGCTGTTTTTT,CASSYRQGDTGELFF
.,TRBJ1-1,TRBV6-2/TRBV6-3,few,TGTGCCAGCAGTTTCCGGGTCGGTGGTGAAGCTTTCTTT,CASSFRVGGEAFF
.,TRBJ2-7,TRBV28,.,TGTGCCAGCAGGCAGAACTACGAGCAGTACTTC,CASRQNYEQYF
TRBD2,TRBJ2-1,TRBV19,.,TGTGCCAGTAGTAAAAGTTCGGCTAGCGGGACTTACAATGAGCAGTTCTTC,CASSKSSASGTYNEQFF
.,TRBJ2-7,TRBV18,once,TGTGCCAGCTCACCACCGAGGGCGGGGGACAGGTCCGAGCAGTACTTC,CASSPPRAGDRSEQYF
.,TRBJ2-2,TRBV10-3,.,TGTGCCATCTCGGGTCCGAACACCGGGGAGCTGTTTTTT,CAISGPNTGELFF
.,TRBJ2-1,TRBV14,.,TGTGCCAGCAGCCAAGAGGGCTACCGAAAGAACAATGAGCAGTTCTTC,CASSQEGYRKNNEQFF
.,TRBJ2-1,TRBV5-1,.,TGCGCCAGCAGCTTGAGGCTTGGAGGCTATGAGCAGTTCTTC,CASSLRLGGYEQFF
.,TRBJ1-2,TRBV7-9,.,TGTGCCAGCAGCCCGCGGGAGGGGGATGGCTACACCTTC,CASSPREGDGYTF
.,TRBJ1-1,TRBV5-6,.,TGTGCCAGCAGCTTGGTCAGGAACACTGAAGCTTTCTTT,CASSLVRNTEAFF
TRBD2,TRBJ2-7,TRBV29-1,.,TGCAGCGTGGAGCGGGGGGGGTACGAGCAGTACTTC,CSVERGGYEQYF
TRBD1,TRBJ2-7,TRBV19,.,TGTGCCAGTAAGCGGCAGGGGGTTGCGTACGAGCAGTACTTC,CASKRQGVAYEQYF
TRBD1,TRBJ1-1,TRBV6-5,few,TGTGCCAGCAGAGGACAGGAGGGAGTAGGCACTGAAGCTTTCTTT,CASRGQEGVGTEAFF
TRBD1,TRBJ1-1,TRBV7-2,.,TGTGCCAGCAGCTTAGAGGGGGCTATGAACACTGAAGCTTTCTTT,CASSLEGAMNTEAFF
.,TRBJ1-1,TRBV7-9,.,TGTGCCAGCAGTCTAATGAACACTGAAGCTTTCTTT,CASSLMNTEAFF
.,TRBJ1-1,TRBV3-1/TRBV3-2,.,TGTGCCAGCAGCCAAGGGAGGAACACTGAAGCTTTCTTT,CASSQGRNTEAFF
.,TRBJ2-7,TRBV20-1,.,TGCAGTGCTAGTAGTATTCTAGGCGGGTACGAGCAGTACTTC,CSASSILGGYEQYF
.,TRBJ2-4,TRBV4-1,.,TGCGCCAGCAGCCAAGATAGAGAGAATCTAGCCAAAAACATTCAGTACTTC,CASSQDRENLAKNIQYF
.,TRBJ1-5,TRBV2,.,TGTGCCAGTACCAGGGGACCTAATCAGCCCCAGCATTTT,CASTRGPNQPQHF
TRBD1,TRBJ1-3,TRBV6-5,.,TGTGCCAGCAGTGACTCGGACAGGGATCAGAACACCATATATTTT,CASSDSDRDQNTIYF
.,TRBJ2-1,TRBV30,.,TGTGCCTGGAGTAGGTGGGAGAGCACCTACAATGAGCAGTTCTTC,CAWSRWESTYNEQFF
.,TRBJ1-2,TRBV28,.,TGTGCCAGCAGTCCAGACAGGAACTATGGCTACACCTTC,CASSPDRNYGYTF
TRBD1,TRBJ1-2,TRBV7-9,.,TGTGCCAGCAGCACATCGACAGGGCCAACTAACTATGGCTACACCTTC,CASSTSTGPTNYGYTF
TRBD1,TRBJ1-1,TRBV5-1,.,TGCGCCAGCAGCTTGGGGGGACAGGGGCCGGGGTTCTTT,CASSLGGQGPGFF
TRBD2,TRBJ2-1,TRBV14,once,TGTGCCAGCAGCAGGACTAGCGGGAGGGACAATGAGCAGTTCTTC,CASSRTSGRDNEQFF
.,TRBJ1-2,TRBV19,once,TGTGCCAGTAGTATTTGGGGAGACGAAGGCTACACCTTC,CASSIWGDEGYTF
TRBD2,TRBJ2-7,TRBV9,few,TGTGCCAGCAGCGTAGTACCCAGCGGGATATACGAGCAGTACTTC,CASSVVPSGIYEQYF
.,TRBJ2-1,TRBV7-3,.,TGTGCCAGCAGCTTAGATCGCGGTAACAATGAGCAGTTCTTC,CASSLDRGNNEQFF
.,TRBJ1-2,TRBV7-8,.,TGTGCCAGCAGCTTAGATACGGCTAACTATGGCTACACCTTC,CASSLDTANYGYTF
TRBD2,TRBJ2-5,TRBV3-1/TRBV3-2,.,TGTGCCAGCAGCCAAGATTTGGTTCGCGGGAGGGCCCCGGAGACCCAGTACTTC,CASSQDLVRGRAPETQYF